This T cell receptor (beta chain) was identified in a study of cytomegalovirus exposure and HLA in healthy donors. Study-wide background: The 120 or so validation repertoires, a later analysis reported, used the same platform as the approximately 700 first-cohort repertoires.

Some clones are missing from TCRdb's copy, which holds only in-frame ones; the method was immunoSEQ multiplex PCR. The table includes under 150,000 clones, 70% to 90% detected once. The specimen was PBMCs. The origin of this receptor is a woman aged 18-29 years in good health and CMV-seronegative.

The CDR3 here is CASSLEPARGTGELFF. The CDR3 DNA follows: TGTGCCAGCAGCTTAGAGCCGGCCAGGGGAACCGGGGAGCTGTTTTTT. The V call is TRBV11-2, the J call TRBJ2-2; tentative D call: TRBD1 (6 bases). This CDR3 contains 16 residues. V was shortened by 0 bases and J by 5 bases, with 13 bases between the two germline ends. Germline values: CDR1 SGHAT, CDR2 FQNNGV.